The rows below give T cell receptor beta chains drawn from one sample of a study of memory CD4+ T cells and cytomegalovirus serostatus. Sequencing was performed with immunoSEQ multiplex PCR; in TCRdb, only in-frame clones are kept and a portion is missing. This sample has roughly 67,000 clones, with about three quarters found just once. What was sequenced was memory CD4+ T cells from blood. The receptors stem from an adult in good health and CMV-seropositive. CDR3s include the opening cysteine and the closing phenylalanine or tryptophan.

v_gene: TRBV5-1
j_gene: TRBJ2-3
CDR3aa: CASSYGTGTDTQYF

v_gene: TRBV27
j_gene: TRBJ1-5
CDR3aa: CASSPQGIGNQPQHF

v_gene: TRBV5-1
j_gene: TRBJ1-3
CDR3aa: CASSLIPGSSGNTIYF

v_gene: TRBV25-1
j_gene: TRBJ1-4
CDR3aa: CASSRKDRGLGEKLFF

v_gene: TRBV11-2
j_gene: TRBJ2-7
CDR3aa: CASSLDRGEQYF

v_gene: TRBV6-1
j_gene: TRBJ2-3
CDR3aa: CASSAGLGKEDTQYF

v_gene: TRBV10-2
j_gene: TRBJ1-4
CDR3aa: CASSEWGGFGEKLFF

v_gene: TRBV9
j_gene: TRBJ1-2
CDR3aa: CASSAPGQGLANYGYTF

v_gene: TRBV18
j_gene: TRBJ1-3
CDR3aa: CASSPPHSAGNTIYF

v_gene: TRBV28
j_gene: TRBJ1-4
CDR3aa: CASTDRGSGKLFF

v_gene: TRBV28
j_gene: TRBJ1-1
CDR3aa: CASLGTGTWNTEAFF

v_gene: TRBV2
j_gene: TRBJ2-3
CDR3aa: CASSWGAGTDTQYF

v_gene: TRBV9
j_gene: TRBJ2-5
CDR3aa: CASSGPTGLETQYF

v_gene: TRBV6-1
j_gene: TRBJ2-3
CDR3aa: CASSGGWTDTQYF

v_gene: TRBV18
j_gene: TRBJ2-1
CDR3aa: CASSPPGGRGSYNEQFF

v_gene: TRBV28
j_gene: TRBJ2-3
CDR3aa: CASSLIGTGGSTDTQYF

v_gene: TRBV7-2
j_gene: TRBJ1-3
CDR3aa: CASSLSGGNSGNTIYF

v_gene: TRBV7-2
j_gene: TRBJ2-7
CDR3aa: CASSPSGAGYEQYF

v_gene: TRBV6-6
j_gene: TRBJ1-2
CDR3aa: CASMPPAGTYGYTF

v_gene: TRBV21-1
j_gene: TRBJ1-5
CDR3aa: CASSKKGGRWRNQPQHF

v_gene: TRBV19
j_gene: TRBJ2-7
CDR3aa: CASSERQGRYEQYF

v_gene: TRBV28
j_gene: TRBJ2-2
CDR3aa: CASSFWVPTSPGELFF

v_gene: TRBV6-1
j_gene: TRBJ1-6
CDR3aa: CASSDTFSGFDSPLHF

v_gene: TRBV19
j_gene: TRBJ1-4
CDR3aa: CASTSTGTGTEKLFF

v_gene: TRBV7-2
j_gene: TRBJ1-2
CDR3aa: CASSLQGVDGYTF

v_gene: TRBV7-9
j_gene: TRBJ2-1
CDR3aa: CASSFGRGLYNEQFF

v_gene: TRBV5-1
j_gene: TRBJ2-1
CDR3aa: CASSFVEGSDEQFF

v_gene: TRBV5-1
j_gene: TRBJ2-2
CDR3aa: CASSLVRVNTGELFF

v_gene: TRBV11-2
j_gene: TRBJ2-4
CDR3aa: CASSLDGRDIQYF

v_gene: TRBV5-4
j_gene: TRBJ1-1
CDR3aa: CASSLVDRGEAFF

v_gene: TRBV7-3
j_gene: TRBJ1-1
CDR3aa: CASSLGQGRAFF

v_gene: TRBV7-8
j_gene: TRBJ2-2
CDR3aa: CASSLYGGILGGSGELFF

v_gene: TRBV28
j_gene: TRBJ2-5
CDR3aa: CASSLNQETQYF

v_gene: TRBV5-8
j_gene: TRBJ2-4
CDR3aa: CASSLDWRGSNF

v_gene: TRBV4-2
j_gene: TRBJ2-7
CDR3aa: CASSQDMSYEQYF

v_gene: TRBV6-1
j_gene: TRBJ2-7
CDR3aa: CASSGGLAGAYEQYF